What follows is one T cell receptor (beta chain) and its context. TCRdb reprocessed the 5' RACE reads and stores each CDR3 protein as one record, lacking DNA. In all, the sample yields some 450,000 distinct CDR3 sequences. This CDR3 spans 14 amino acids. The sample originates from a study of T cells expressing NK-cell markers. Sample: blood T cells: a sorted CD56 or NKG2C T cell subset, CD4+ or CD8+ T cells, or bulk PBMC T cells (not recorded which). The rearrangement links TRBV12-3 or TRBV12-4 to TRBJ1-2; TCRdb proposes TRBD1, but this gene call is untestable without DNA. The receptor's source is a woman between 18 and 69 years old in good health. This chain's CDR3 is CASSLAGTGDGYTF.